This TCR beta chain comes out of a study of blood T cell repertoires in COVID-19. Across the whole study: COVID-19 samples collected from the United States, Italy and Spain covered acute and convalescent phases. The analysed material was cDNA or gDNA that came from T cells, B-cell-depleted T cells, or PBMCs.

In the study's own analysis: Reference gene primers were amplified, and this amplification served to estimate nucleated cell counts. Repertoires were generated with immunoSEQ multiplex PCR, while TCRdb's copy carries only in-frame clones and drops some. That table is the source of V, J and clone size, and D and trimming were worked out from the DNA. This sample has around 280,000 clones, with around nine tenths found just once. CDR1 is SGHRS and CDR2 is YFSETQ in the germline V gene. V was trimmed by 4 bases and J by 3 bases, leaving 13 bases between them. The CDR3 is made up of 14 amino acids. Sequenced input: peripheral blood. This chain connects TRBV5-1 to TRBJ1-1, with a weak D call TRBD1 (5 bases). The TCR originated in a man between 65 and 85 years old with acute or convalescent COVID-19. The CDR3 loop reads CASSVDWGDTEAFF. CDR3 DNA sequence: TGCGCCAGCAGCGTGGACTGGGGCGACACTGAAGCTTTCTTT. The full variable domain, its missing parts supplied by reference TRBV5-1 and TRBJ1-1, is KAGVTQTPRYLIKTRGQQVTLSCSPISGHRSVSWYQQTPGQGLQFLFEYFSETQRNKGNFPGRFSGRQFSNSRSEMNVSTLELGDSALYLCASSVDWGDTEAFFGQGTRLTVV.